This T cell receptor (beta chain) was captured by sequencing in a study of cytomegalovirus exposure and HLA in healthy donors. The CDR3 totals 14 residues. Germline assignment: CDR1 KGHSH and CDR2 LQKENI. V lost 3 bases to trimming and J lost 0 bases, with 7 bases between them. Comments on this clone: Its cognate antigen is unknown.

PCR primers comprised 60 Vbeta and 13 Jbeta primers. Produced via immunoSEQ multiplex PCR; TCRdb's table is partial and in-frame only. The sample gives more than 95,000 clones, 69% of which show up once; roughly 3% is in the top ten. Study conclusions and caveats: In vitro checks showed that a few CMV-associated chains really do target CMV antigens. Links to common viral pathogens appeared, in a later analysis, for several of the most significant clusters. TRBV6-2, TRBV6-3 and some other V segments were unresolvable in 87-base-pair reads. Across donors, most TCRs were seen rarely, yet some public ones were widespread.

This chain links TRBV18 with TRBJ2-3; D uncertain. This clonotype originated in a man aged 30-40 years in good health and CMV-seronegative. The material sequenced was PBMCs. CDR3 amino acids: CASSPTPSTDTQYF. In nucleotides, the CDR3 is TGTGCCAGCTCACCGACACCGAGCACAGATACGCAGTATTTT.